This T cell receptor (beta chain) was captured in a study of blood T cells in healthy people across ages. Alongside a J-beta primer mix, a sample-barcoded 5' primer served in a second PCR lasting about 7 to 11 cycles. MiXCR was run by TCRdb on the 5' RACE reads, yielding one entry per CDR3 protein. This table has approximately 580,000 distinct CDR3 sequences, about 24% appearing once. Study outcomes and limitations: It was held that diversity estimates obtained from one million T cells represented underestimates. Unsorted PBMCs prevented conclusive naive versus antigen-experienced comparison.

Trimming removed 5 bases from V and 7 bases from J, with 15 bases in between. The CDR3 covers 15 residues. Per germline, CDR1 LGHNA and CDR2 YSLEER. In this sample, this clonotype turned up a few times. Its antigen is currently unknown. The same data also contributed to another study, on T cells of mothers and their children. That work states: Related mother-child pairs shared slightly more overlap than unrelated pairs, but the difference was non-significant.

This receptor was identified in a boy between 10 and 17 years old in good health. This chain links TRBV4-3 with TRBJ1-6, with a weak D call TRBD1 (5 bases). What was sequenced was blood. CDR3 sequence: CASSFTGTKNSPLHF. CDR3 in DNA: TGCGCCAGCAGCTTCACCGGGACGAAGAATTCACCCCTCCACTTT.